The 20 T cell receptor beta chains in this list originate from one sample, sequenced in a study of cytomegalovirus exposure and HLA in healthy donors. Vbeta (60) and Jbeta (13) primers were used in the PCR. Profiled with immunoSEQ multiplex PCR; TCRdb holds only in-frame clones, not every one. The sample shows roughly 100,000 clones, around 60% of them seen only once. Source material: PBMCs. The receptors originated from a man aged 25 to 45 in good health and CMV-seropositive.

This rearrangement joins TRBV19 to TRBJ2-7, with 11 bases aligning to TRBD2. The CDR3 is 15 residues long. J lost 0 bases, V lost 4 bases, and 2 bases had no gene match. Germline assignment: CDR1 LNHDA and CDR2 SQIVND (reference sequence). The CDR3 DNA reads as TGTGCCAGTAGTACGGGACTAGCGGCCTCCTACGAGCAGTACTTC. It translates to CASSTGLAASYEQYF.

The chain couples TRBV4-1 to TRBJ1-2; no firm D call. Trimming removed 2 bases from V and 0 bases from J, with 7 bases in between. The CDR3 spans 14 residues. Germline V gives CDR1 MGHRA, CDR2 YSYEKL. The CDR3 DNA sequence: TGCGCCAGCAGCCAAACACACCCTAACTATGGCTACACCTTC. Its translation: CASSQTHPNYGYTF.

This chain uses TRBV9 with TRBJ2-3; 9 nucleotides agree with TRBD2. The V gene end was trimmed by 0 bases and the J gene end by 3 bases; junction bases not matched to a gene: 5. The CDR3 contains 16 residues. Germline V gene sequence: CDR1 SGDLS, CDR2 YYNGEE. The chain's CDR3 is CASSVGWLAGTDTQYF. CDR3 coding DNA: TGTGCCAGCAGCGTAGGTTGGCTAGCGGGGACAGATACGCAGTATTTT.

The chain combines TRBV5-1 with TRBJ2-2, with D possibly matching TRBD1 (6 bases). CDR1 is SGHRS, CDR2 YFSETQ, per germline. The CDR3 consists of 15 residues. Trimming cost V 4 bases and J 7 bases, with 17 bases left between them. Here the CDR3 DNA reads TGCGCCAGCAGCCCACGGGCAGGGGATGGCGGGGAGCTGTTTTTT. Residues: CASSPRAGDGGELFF.

The V call is TRBV13, the J call TRBJ1-2, with D unclear. Trimming cost V 4 bases and J 0 bases, with 6 bases left between them. CDR1 is PRHDT and CDR2 is FYEKMQ in the germline V gene (reference sequence). The length of the CDR3 is 13 residues. The CDR3 coding sequence is TGTGCCAGCAGCTCAACAGCTAACTATGGCTACACCTTC. Protein: CASSSTANYGYTF.

This chain links TRBV5-1 with TRBJ2-7; the D gene is possibly TRBD1 (5 bases). CDR1 and CDR2 (germline): SGHRS, YFSETQ. The CDR3 runs 16 residues. The V gene lost 4 bases and the J gene lost 3 bases, with 20 bases spanning the gap. CDR3 in DNA: TGCGCCAGCAGCCCTCCCGACAGCTTAGGATTCTACGAGCAGTACTTC. Its protein product is CASSPPDSLGFYEQYF.

V is TRBV5-4 and J is TRBJ2-3, with a tentative D call TRBD2 (5 bases). CDR1 and CDR2 (germline): SGHNT, YYREEE (reference sequence). Trimming took off 0 bases at V and 6 bases at J, with 14 bases between the two ends. CDR3 length equals 15 residues. As DNA, the CDR3 is TGTGCCAGCAGCTTGGGTGGCGGCCCGGGGGATACGCAGTATTTT. It encodes CASSLGGGPGDTQYF.

In its sample, this clone was seen a few times. The J gene is TRBJ2-5, the V gene TRBV5-1; 8 bases align to TRBD1. The V segment lost 2 bases and the J segment 5 bases; nucleotides outside the gene matches: 14. From germline, CDR1 is SGHRS and CDR2 YFSETQ. This CDR3 region has 17 residues. The CDR3 DNA is TGCGCCAGCAGCTTCTCAGGGGCCACAGGGGGGTCTGAGACCCAGTACTTC. Its translation is CASSFSGATGGSETQYF.

There are many counts of this clone. The chain uses TRBV14 and TRBJ1-5, with D unclear. Trimming removed 4 bases from V and 6 bases from J, with 10 bases in between. Germline V gives CDR1 SGHDN, CDR2 FVKESK. CDR3 length equals 13 residues. CDR3 sequence (DNA): TGTGCCAGCAGCCGAGGGCAGGCTCAGCCCCAGCATTTT. Protein: CASSRGQAQPQHF.

This CDR3 is CASSGSGQGLNEQYF. As DNA, the CDR3 is TGTGCCAGCAGCGGATCGGGACAGGGGCTCAACGAGCAGTACTTC. The chain couples TRBV5-6 to TRBJ2-7; 10 nucleotides match TRBD1. Trimming removed 4 bases from V and 5 bases from J; junction bases left unmatched: 9. The CDR3 consists of 15 residues. CDR1 is SGHDT, CDR2 YYEEEE, per germline.

This chain connects TRBV7-9 to TRBJ2-7, with D possibly matching TRBD1 (5 bases). The germline V gene encodes CDR1 SEHNR and CDR2 FQNEAQ (reference sequence). CDR3 length: 12 amino acids. The V end was cut by 5 bases, the J end by 12 bases, with 17 bases between. The CDR3 DNA follows: TGTGCCAGCAGCCCGGACACCCTGACGCTGTACTTC. Protein product: CASSPDTLTLYF.

The genes are TRBV2 and TRBJ1-2; 9 nucleotides agree with TRBD1. This CDR3 region has 14 residues. J lost 4 bases, V lost 4 bases, and 4 bases had no gene match. CDR1 and CDR2 (germline): SNHLY, FYNNEI. CDR3: CASSGTGGGYGYTF. The CDR3 DNA reads as TGTGCCAGCAGTGGAACAGGGGGCGGCTATGGCTACACCTTC.

The chain employs TRBV7-9 and TRBJ2-3, with D uncertain. The CDR3 spans 12 residues. CDR1 and CDR2 from the germline V gene are SEHNR and FQNEAQ (reference sequence). The ends were cut back, 5 bases at V and 4 bases at J, with 7 bases in the middle. The CDR3 DNA is TGTGCCAGCAGCCCCCGCGCAGATACGCAGTATTTT. This codes for CASSPRADTQYF.

The chain links TRBV7-9 to TRBJ1-1; 11 bases align to TRBD1. CDR1 is SEHNR, CDR2 FQNEAQ, per germline (reference sequence). Germline trimming cut 5 bases from V and 3 bases from J; bases unmatched to any gene: 14. The CDR3 covers 18 residues. The CDR3 region is CASSPTPGTGGFDTEAFF. CDR3 sequence (DNA): TGTGCCAGCAGCCCAACCCCCGGGACAGGGGGTTTTGACACTGAAGCTTTCTTT.

V is TRBV21-1 and J is TRBJ1-5; TRBD1, as called in the table, went unchecked against the DNA. TRBV21-1 is a known pseudogene. CDR3 length: 23 residues. The CDR3 sequence: CASSKLWNSRDRVWGSCNQPQHF. The CDR3 DNA reads TGTGCCAGCAGCAAACTCTGGAATTCCCGGGACAGGGTATGGGGGTCTTGCAATCAGCCCCAGCATTTT.

V is TRBV5-6 and J is TRBJ1-1; perhaps TRBD1 as D (6 bases). The CDR3 has 15 residues. Looked up from germline, CDR1 is SGHDT and CDR2 is YYEEEE. The ends were cut back, 0 bases at V and 5 bases at J, with 14 bases in the middle. The CDR3 DNA reads TGTGCCAGCAGCTTGGGGTCATACAGGGATACTGAAGCTTTCTTT. Protein: CASSLGSYRDTEAFF. The entire variable domain, with the rest obtained from reference TRBV5-6 and TRBJ1-1, is as follows: DAGVTQSPTHLIKTRGQQVTLRCSPKSGHDTVSWYQQALGQGPQFIFQYYEEEERQRGNFPDRFSGHQFPNYSSELNVNALLLGDSALYLCASSLGSYRDTEAFFGQGTRLTVV.

The chain employs TRBV28 and TRBJ2-5; the match to TRBD2 covers 8 bases. The CDR3 spans 13 residues. Germline trimming cut 3 bases from V and 7 bases from J; bases unmatched to any gene: 4. Germline CDR1 MDHEN, CDR2 SYDVKM. The CDR3 loop is CASSFGGGGTQYF. In DNA form, the CDR3 reads TGTGCCAGCAGTTTCGGGGGGGGCGGGACCCAGTACTTC.

The chain couples TRBV6-6 to TRBJ2-1; 12 nucleotides match TRBD2. J gave up 6 bases and V 6 bases, and 6 bases lay outside the gene matches. The CDR3 length is 15 residues. The V gene's germline CDR1 is MNHNY and CDR2 SVGAGI (reference sequence). CDR3 in DNA: TGTGCCAGCAGCCTAGCGGGGGGGGGAGGCAATGAGCAGTTCTTC. It encodes CASSLAGGGGNEQFF.

The chain uses TRBV7-2 and TRBJ2-3; D perhaps matches TRBD2 (8 bases). V was cut by 3 bases and J by 3 bases, with 22 bases left in between. The germline gives CDR1 SGHTA, CDR2 FQGNSA. CDR3 length: 18 residues. CDR3 protein: CASSFRPGGTALTDTQYF. The CDR3 DNA reads TGTGCCAGCAGCTTCAGGCCGGGGGGGACAGCACTTACAGATACGCAGTATTTT.

This clone was observed once. The chain joins TRBV5-1 to TRBJ1-4; D is unresolved. V gave up 4 bases and J gave up 7 bases, with 14 bases separating them. Germline loops: CDR1 SGHRS, CDR2 YFSETQ. This CDR3 is built from 14 residues. CDR3 in amino acids: CASSVASRGEKLFF. CDR3 DNA: TGCGCCAGCAGCGTGGCGTCCCGAGGTGAAAAACTGTTTTTT.